This TCR beta chain was recorded in a study of cytomegalovirus exposure and HLA in healthy donors. Study details: The approximately 120 million unique TCR beta sequences, from roughly 170 million T cells, were found by an earlier analysis.

Researchers ran the PCR with 60 Vbeta and 13 Jbeta primers. The method was immunoSEQ multiplex PCR; TCRdb's version includes in-frame clones alone and lacks a portion of them. The sample contains around 120,000 clones, about three quarters of which appear only once. While unrecorded immune exposures were likely, the donors were nominally healthy when sampled. The source is a woman aged 55 to 70 in good health and CMV-seropositive. Material: PBMCs.

The DNA for the CDR3 is TGCGCCAGCAGCCAAGGATCTAGTCCCCCCTTGGGCGAGCAGTACTTC. It specifies CASSQGSSPPLGEQYF. The rearrangement uses TRBV4-1 and TRBJ2-7; D not certain. Germline CDR1 is MGHRA and CDR2 is YSYEKL. With 1 base removed from V and 6 bases from J, the gap between germline ends came to 19 bases. The length of the CDR3 is 16 residues.